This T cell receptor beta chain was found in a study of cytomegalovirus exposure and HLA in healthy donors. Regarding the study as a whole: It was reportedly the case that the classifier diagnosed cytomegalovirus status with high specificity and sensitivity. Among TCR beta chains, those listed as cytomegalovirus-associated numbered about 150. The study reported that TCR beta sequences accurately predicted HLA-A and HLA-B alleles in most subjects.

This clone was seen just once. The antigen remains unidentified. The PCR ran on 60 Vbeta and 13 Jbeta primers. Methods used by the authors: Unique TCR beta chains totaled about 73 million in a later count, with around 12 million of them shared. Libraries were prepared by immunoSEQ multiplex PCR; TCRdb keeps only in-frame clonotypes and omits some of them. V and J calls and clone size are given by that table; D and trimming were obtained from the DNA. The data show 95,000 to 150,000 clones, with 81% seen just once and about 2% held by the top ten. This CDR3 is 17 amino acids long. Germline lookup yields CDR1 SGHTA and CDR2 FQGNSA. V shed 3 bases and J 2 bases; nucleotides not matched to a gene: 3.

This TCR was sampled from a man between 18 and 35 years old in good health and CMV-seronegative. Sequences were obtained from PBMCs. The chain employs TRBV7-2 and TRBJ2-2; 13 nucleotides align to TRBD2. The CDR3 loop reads CASSFTSGGANTGELFF. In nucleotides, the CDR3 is TGTGCCAGCAGCTTTACTAGCGGGGGGGCCAACACCGGGGAGCTGTTTTTT.